This T cell receptor (beta chain) was documented in a study of blood T cell repertoires in COVID-19. The repertoire was sequenced with immunoSEQ multiplex PCR; TCRdb's copy has only in-frame clones and lacks some. Of 88,000 or so clones listed, roughly 80% are singletons. The germline V gene has CDR1 SGHKS and CDR2 YYEKEE (reference sequence). There are 20 residues in the CDR3. The ends were cut back, 3 bases at V and 1 base at J, with 23 bases in the middle. V is TRBV5-5 and J is TRBJ1-6, with D possibly matching TRBD1 (5 bases). The TCR sequence derives from a man between 60 and 75 years old with acute or convalescent COVID-19. Sequencing input: peripheral blood. DNA for the CDR3: TGTGCCAGCAGCTCATCGGGACTCGCTGGGATTAGGTCCTATAATTCACCCCTCCACTTT. This encodes CASSSSGLAGIRSYNSPLHF.